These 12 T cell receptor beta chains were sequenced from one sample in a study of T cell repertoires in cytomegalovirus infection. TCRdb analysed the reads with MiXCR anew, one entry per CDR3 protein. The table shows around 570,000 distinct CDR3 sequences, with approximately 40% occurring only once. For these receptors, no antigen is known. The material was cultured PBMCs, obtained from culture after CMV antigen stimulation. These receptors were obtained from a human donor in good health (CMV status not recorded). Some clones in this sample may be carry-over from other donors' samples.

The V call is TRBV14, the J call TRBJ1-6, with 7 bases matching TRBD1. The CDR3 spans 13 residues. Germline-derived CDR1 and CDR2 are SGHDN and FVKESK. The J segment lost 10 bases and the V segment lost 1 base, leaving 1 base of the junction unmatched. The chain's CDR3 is CASSQGGGSPLHF. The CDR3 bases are TGTGCCAGCAGCCAAGGAGGGGGCTCACCCCTCCACTTT.

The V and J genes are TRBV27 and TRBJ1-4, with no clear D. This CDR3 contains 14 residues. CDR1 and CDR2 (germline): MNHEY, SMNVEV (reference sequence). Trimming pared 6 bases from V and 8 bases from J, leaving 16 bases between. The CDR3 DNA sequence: TGTGCCAGCAGCCCGCTGGTCGGTAGCGAAAAACTGTTTTTT. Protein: CASSPLVGSEKLFF.

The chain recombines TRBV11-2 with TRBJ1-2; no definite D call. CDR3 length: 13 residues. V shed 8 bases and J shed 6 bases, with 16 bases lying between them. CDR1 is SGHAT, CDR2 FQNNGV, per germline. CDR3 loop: CASGLGWQDGYTF. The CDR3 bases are TGTGCCAGCGGATTGGGATGGCAGGATGGCTACACCTTC.

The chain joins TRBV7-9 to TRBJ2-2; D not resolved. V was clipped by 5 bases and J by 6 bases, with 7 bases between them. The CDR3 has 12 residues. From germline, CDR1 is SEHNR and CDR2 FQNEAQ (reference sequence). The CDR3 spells CASSQSPGELFF. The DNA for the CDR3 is TGTGCCAGCAGCCAGAGCCCCGGGGAGCTGTTTTTT.

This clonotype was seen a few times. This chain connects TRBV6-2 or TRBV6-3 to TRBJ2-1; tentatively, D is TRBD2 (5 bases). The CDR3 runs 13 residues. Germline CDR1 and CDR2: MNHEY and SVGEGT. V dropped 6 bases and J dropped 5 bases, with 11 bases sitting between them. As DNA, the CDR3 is TGTGCCAGCAGCACCGGACTTAACAATGAGCAGTTCTTC. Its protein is CASSTGLNNEQFF.

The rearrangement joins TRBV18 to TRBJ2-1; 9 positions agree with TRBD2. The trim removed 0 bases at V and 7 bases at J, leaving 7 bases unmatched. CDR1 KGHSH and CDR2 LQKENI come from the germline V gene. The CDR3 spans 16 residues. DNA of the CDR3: TGTGCCAGCTCACCACCGATTAGCGGGAGAGGGAATGAGCAGTTCTTC. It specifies CASSPPISGRGNEQFF.

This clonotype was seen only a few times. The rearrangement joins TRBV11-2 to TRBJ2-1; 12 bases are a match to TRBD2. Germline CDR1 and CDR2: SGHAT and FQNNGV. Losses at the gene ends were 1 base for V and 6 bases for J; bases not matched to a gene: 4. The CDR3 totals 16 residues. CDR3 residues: CASSLVLAGGGNEQFF. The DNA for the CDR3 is TGTGCCAGCAGCTTAGTACTAGCGGGGGGTGGCAATGAGCAGTTCTTC.

This chain's CDR3 is CSARRLGNEQYF. CDR3 nucleotides: TGCAGTGCTAGGAGGTTGGGCAACGAGCAGTACTTC. The rearrangement links TRBV20-1 to TRBJ2-7; no firm D call. The CDR3 is made up of 12 amino acids. From germline, CDR1 is DFQATT and CDR2 SNEGSKA (reference sequence). V gave up 3 bases and J gave up 5 bases, with 11 bases separating them.

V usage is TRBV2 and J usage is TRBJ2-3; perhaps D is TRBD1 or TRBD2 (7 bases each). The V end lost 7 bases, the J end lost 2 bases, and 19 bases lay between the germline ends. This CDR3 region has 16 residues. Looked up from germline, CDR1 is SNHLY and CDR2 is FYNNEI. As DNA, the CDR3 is TGTGCCAGCAAAAATTTCAGGGGGAGGGACACAGATACGCAGTATTTT. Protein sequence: CASKNFRGRDTDTQYF. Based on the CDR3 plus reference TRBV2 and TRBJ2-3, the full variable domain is EPEVTQTPSHQVTQMGQEVILRCVPISNHLYFYWYRQILGQKVEFLVSFYNNEISEKSEIFDDQFSVERPDGSNFTLKIRSTKLEDSAMYFCASKNFRGRDTDTQYFGPGTRLTVL.

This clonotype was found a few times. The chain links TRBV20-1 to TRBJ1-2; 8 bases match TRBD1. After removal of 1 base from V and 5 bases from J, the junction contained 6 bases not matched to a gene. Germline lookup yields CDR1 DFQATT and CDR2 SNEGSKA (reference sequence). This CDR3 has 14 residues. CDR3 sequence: CSARGTGGLYGYTF. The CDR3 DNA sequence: TGCAGTGCTAGAGGAACAGGGGGACTTTATGGCTACACCTTC.

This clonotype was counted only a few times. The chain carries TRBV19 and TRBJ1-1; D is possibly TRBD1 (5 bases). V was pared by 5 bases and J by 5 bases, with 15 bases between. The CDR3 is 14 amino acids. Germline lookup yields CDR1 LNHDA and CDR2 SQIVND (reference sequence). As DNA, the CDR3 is TGTGCCAGTAGTTACTCAGGGACGGGGACTGAAGCTTTCTTT. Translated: CASSYSGTGTEAFF.

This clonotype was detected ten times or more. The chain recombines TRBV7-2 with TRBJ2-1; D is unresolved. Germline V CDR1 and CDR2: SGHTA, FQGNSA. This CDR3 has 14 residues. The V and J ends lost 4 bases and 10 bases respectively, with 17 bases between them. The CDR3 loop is CASSWRGPLGEQFF. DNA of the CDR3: TGTGCCAGCAGCTGGCGTGGGCCCCTAGGGGAGCAGTTCTTC.